A single T cell receptor (beta chain) is shown here with its context. The time point is: peripheral blood 6 weeks after treatment start. CDR1 and CDR2 from the germline V gene are LNHDA and SQIVND (reference sequence). Trimming took 5 bases from V and 3 from J; bases not matched to a gene: 5. This CDR3 spans 14 amino acids. The record originates from a study of PD-L1 blockade in urothelial cancer. Across the whole study: About nine tenths of the roughly 29 patients comprised males who had bladder-origin urothelial cancer.

Only in-frame clones appear in the TCRdb table, and some are missing; sequencing was by immunoSEQ multiplex PCR. The sample carries tens of thousands of clones, approximately 84% recorded once. This TCR was sampled from a man between 60 and 70 years old with urothelial cancer. The sequences come from PBMCs, collected around atezolizumab (anti-PD-L1) treatment. The chain recombines TRBV19 with TRBJ2-5; 8 bases agree with TRBD2. The CDR3 is CASSPGLAEETQYF. The CDR3 DNA reads TGTGCCAGTAGTCCTGGACTAGCCGAAGAGACCCAGTACTTC.